This T cell receptor (beta chain) was captured in a study of T and B cells in COVID-19 patients. Each TRB amplification used roughly 240-550 ng of genomic DNA from blood. Multiplex PCR with BIOMED2 TRB-A/B primer pools amplified TRB rearrangements. TCRdb reprocessed the multiplex PCR reads via MiXCR and lists one record per CDR3 protein. The repertoire includes approximately 16,000 distinct CDR3 sequences, 27% of them detected once, and about 3% sits in the top ten. CDR1 KGHDR and CDR2 SFDVKD come from the germline V gene. This CDR3 comprises 12 residues. Sample: blood. This TCR was sampled from a human donor who had recovered from COVID-19. This chain connects TRBV24-1 to TRBJ2-7; a possible D gene is TRBD1 (5 bases). The better agreement between TRBJ1-2 and the DNA end casts doubt on the J call. In DNA form, the CDR3 reads TGTGCCACCAGTGAGGGGGAGAGCGGCTACACCTTC. The encoded protein is CATSEGESGYTF.